This T cell receptor beta chain comes out of a study of blood T cell repertoires in COVID-19. Turning to the study itself: The United States, Italy and Spain provided the acute and convalescent COVID-19 samples. Sources were T cells, B-cell-depleted T cells, or PBMCs; the material itself was cDNA or gDNA.

During active infection, Seattle patients enrolled and were then monitored through disease. In the authors' workflow: From reference gene primer amplification, estimates of nucleated cell counts were derived. The repertoire was sequenced with immunoSEQ multiplex PCR; TCRdb's copy has only in-frame clones and lacks some. The DNA was the basis for D and trimming; V, J and clone size are from that table. This sample yields some 450,000 clones, of which 70% to 90% are seen a single time; 0.65% to 1% belongs to the top ten. The clonotype originates from a man between 18 and 35 years old with COVID-19, enrolled during active disease. The sample comprised peripheral blood.

Written as DNA, the CDR3 is TGTGCCAGCAGCATGGGACTAGCGGGGTCTTTCTTC. Translating gives CASSMGLAGSFF. The chain combines TRBV7-9 with TRBJ2-1, with TRBD2 matching 13 bases. Per germline, CDR1 SEHNR and CDR2 FQNEAQ (reference sequence). V dropped 5 bases and J dropped 16; count of bases not matched to a gene: 5. The CDR3 sequence is 12 residues long.